The 18 T cell receptor beta chains below come from one sample, sequenced in a study of beta chain features in type 1 diabetes. General study findings and limits: Researchers report that Type 1 diabetes patients had moderately but significantly shorter TCRB CDR3s across all four CD4+ subsets.

Their antigens remain unidentified. What was sequenced were expressed TCRB transcripts, since all of the isolated RNA had been reverse transcribed. Only in-frame clones appear in the TCRdb table, and some are missing; sequencing was by immunoSEQ multiplex PCR. The sample includes 160,000 or so clones, about 9% of them seen just once. Material: central memory CD4+ T cells from blood. The source is a woman aged 18 to 35 with type 1 diabetes.

This clone appeared a few times. This chain joins TRBV28 and TRBJ2-7; 10 nucleotides line up with TRBD2. CDR3 size: 15 residues. Germline V gene data show CDR1 as MDHEN and CDR2 as SYDVKM. V was clipped by 4 bases and J by 6 bases; unmatched bases: 9. The CDR3 region is CASSSTGAGGFEQYF. In DNA, the CDR3 is TGTGCCAGCAGTTCCACAGGAGCGGGAGGGTTCGAGCAGTACTTC.

This clone appeared a few times. The chain employs TRBV7-9 and TRBJ1-5; 9 bases align to TRBD1. Trimming at V came to 5 bases and at J to 6 bases, leaving 5 bases not matched to a gene. Germline V gives CDR1 SEHNR, CDR2 FQNEAQ (reference sequence). The CDR3 runs to 14 residues. The CDR3 DNA sequence: TGTGCCAGCAGCCAGGGACAGGGAGGTCAGCCCCAGCATTTT. Its protein is CASSQGQGGQPQHF.

J is TRBJ2-7 and V is TRBV11-2, with D perhaps TRBD2 (6 bases). V was shortened by 1 base and J by 2 bases, with 9 bases between the two germline ends. Germline V gene lookup returns CDR1 SGHAT and CDR2 FQNNGV. The CDR3 has 14 amino acids. CDR3 nucleotides: TGTGCCAGCAGCTTAGTAGCTAGCGCCTACGAGCAGTACTTC. Amino acid sequence: CASSLVASAYEQYF.

This clone was found many times. This chain joins TRBV30 and TRBJ1-5, with a possible D match to TRBD1 (5 bases). The V and J ends lost 0 bases and 0 bases respectively, with 12 bases between them. Germline V gene sequence: CDR1 GTSNPN, CDR2 SVGIG (reference sequence). The CDR3 spans 16 residues. CDR3 in DNA: TGTGCCTGGAGTGTAAAGGGGTTCCCTAGCAATCAGCCCCAGCATTTT. This translates into CAWSVKGFPSNQPQHF.

This clone occurred a few times. The chain joins TRBV28 to TRBJ2-7; 10 positions match TRBD1. Germline CDR1 MDHEN, CDR2 SYDVKM. The CDR3 contains 15 residues. With 5 bases clipped from V and 2 bases from J, the junction kept 6 bases outside the gene matches. The chain's CDR3 is CASSMWGQGTYEQYF. In DNA form, the CDR3 reads TGTGCCAGCAGTATGTGGGGACAGGGGACCTACGAGCAGTACTTC.

This clone was observed many times. The V gene is TRBV29-1, the J gene TRBJ2-1, with TRBD2 matching over 7 bases. V shed 7 bases, J shed 6 bases, and the junction held 6 bases outside the gene matches. The CDR3 contains 12 residues. Looked up from germline, CDR1 is SQVTM and CDR2 is ANQGSEA. CDR3 DNA sequence: TGCAGCGCCGAGCGGGGAGCCAATGAGCAGTTCTTC. It is translated as CSAERGANEQFF.

This chain's CDR3 is CASSVDSQGKPQHF. CDR3 bases: TGTGCCAGCAGCGTAGATTCCCAGGGGAAGCCCCAGCATTTT. The V gene is TRBV9, the J gene TRBJ1-5; D possibly corresponds to TRBD1 (6 bases). The CDR3 runs to 14 residues. In germline, CDR1 is SGDLS, CDR2 YYNGEE. V dropped 0 bases and J dropped 8 bases, with 12 bases sitting between them.

The chain joins TRBV7-9 to TRBJ1-2, with 10 bases fitting TRBD1. The CDR3 covers 14 residues. Germline loops: CDR1 SEHNR, CDR2 FQNEAQ (reference sequence). With 5 bases clipped from V and 7 bases from J, the junction kept 7 bases outside the gene matches. DNA for the CDR3: TGTGCCAGCAGCACGTCGACAGGGGGCTTTGGCTACACCTTC. Translated: CASSTSTGGFGYTF. Complete variable domain (other parts from reference TRBV7-9 and TRBJ1-2): DTGVSQNPRHKITKRGQNVTFRCDPISEHNRLYWYRQTLGQGPEFLTYFQNEAQLEKSRLLSDRFSAERPKGSFSTLEIQRTEQGDSAMYLCASSTSTGGFGYTFGSGTRLTVV.

The rearrangement uses TRBV19 and TRBJ1-5; 8 bases agree with TRBD1. V lost 5 bases, J lost 0 bases, and 3 bases stayed unmatched. The CDR3 totals 15 residues. Germline CDR1 and CDR2: LNHDA and SQIVND (reference sequence). CDR3 nucleotide sequence: TGTGCCAGTAGTGTCACAGGGGGTAGCAATCAGCCCCAGCATTTT. Translated, it gives CASSVTGGSNQPQHF.

The chain uses TRBV5-4 and TRBJ1-2; TRBD1 matches 7 bases. Germline V gives CDR1 SGHNT, CDR2 YYREEE (reference sequence). CDR3 size: 14 residues. The ends lost 3 bases at V and 4 bases at J; junction bases unmatched: 6. CDR3 DNA sequence: TGTGCCAGCAGCTGGACTACAGGGGTCTATGGCTACACCTTC. Its protein is CASSWTTGVYGYTF.

The chain couples TRBV28 to TRBJ2-5; TRBD2 agrees at 14 bases. J gave up 4 bases and V 5 bases, and 9 bases lay outside the gene matches. The CDR3 runs to 17 residues. Germline-derived CDR1 and CDR2 are MDHEN and SYDVKM. DNA for the CDR3: TGTGCCAGCAGTCCCGGGACTAGCGGGAGATTGGCAGAGACCCAGTACTTC. Its translation: CASSPGTSGRLAETQYF.

This clone was observed a handful of times. This sequence joins TRBV5-4 and TRBJ1-2, with D perhaps matching TRBD1 (5 bases). Trimming removed 6 bases at V and 4 bases at J, with 19 bases between. This CDR3 has 15 residues. Germline assignment: CDR1 SGHNT and CDR2 YYREEE (reference sequence). This chain's CDR3 is CASTFRGKEGYGYTF. The CDR3 nucleotides are TGTGCCAGCACCTTTCGGGGGAAAGAGGGCTATGGCTACACCTTC.

This clone has more than one count but fewer than ten. V is TRBV5-1 and J is TRBJ2-5; 15 bases are shared with TRBD2. With V trimmed by 4 bases and J by 0 bases, 4 bases remained unmatched. This CDR3 is 17 amino acids long. Per the germline V gene, CDR1 is SGHRS and CDR2 is YFSETQ. This CDR3 reads CASSPGLAGGYQETQYF. The CDR3 DNA reads TGCGCCAGCAGCCCCGGACTAGCGGGGGGGTACCAAGAGACCCAGTACTTC.

In its sample, this clone was seen a few times. V is TRBV10-3 and J is TRBJ2-1; TRBD2 might be the D (6 bases). V was cut by 7 bases and J by 0 bases, with 10 bases left in between. The germline CDR1 and CDR2 sequences are ENHRY and SYGVKD. The CDR3 sequence is 14 residues long. The DNA for the CDR3 is TGTGCCATCACCAATAGCGGCTCCTACAATGAGCAGTTCTTC. Encoded protein: CAITNSGSYNEQFF.

The rearrangement uses TRBV18 and TRBJ2-5; a weak D match, TRBD1 (6 bases). This CDR3 spans 15 amino acids. Per the germline V gene, CDR1 is KGHSH and CDR2 is LQKENI. V was clipped by 4 bases and J by 2 bases, with 14 bases between them. The CDR3, as DNA: TGTGCCAGCTCACTAGCGACAGGTCGTCAAGAGACCCAGTACTTC. Translating it yields CASSLATGRQETQYF.

The rearrangement uses TRBV7-9 and TRBJ1-1; tentative D call: TRBD1 (5 bases). V was shortened by 8 bases and J by 3 bases, with 16 bases between the two germline ends. Germline V gene sequence: CDR1 SEHNR, CDR2 FQNEAQ (reference sequence). The CDR3 has 14 residues. CDR3 sequence reads: CASGSRAIYTEAFF. The CDR3 DNA follows: TGTGCCAGCGGTAGCAGGGCAATATACACTGAAGCTTTCTTT.

This clone has only a few counts. This chain connects TRBV19 to TRBJ2-5; TRBD1 matches at 7 bases. The CDR3 is 15 residues long. V dropped 5 bases and J dropped 2; count of bases not matched to a gene: 8. Germline V gene data show CDR1 as LNHDA and CDR2 as SQIVND (reference sequence). In DNA, the CDR3 is TGTGCCAGTAGTTTATCAGGGGGTGGTCAAGAGACCCAGTACTTC. This sequence encodes CASSLSGGGQETQYF.

The chain joins TRBV7-8 to TRBJ2-3; tentatively, D is TRBD1 (6 bases). The V end lost 5 bases, the J end lost 4 bases, and 22 bases lay between the germline ends. CDR1 SGHVS and CDR2 FQNEAQ come from the germline V gene. The CDR3 loop spans 17 amino acids. In DNA form, the CDR3 reads TGTGCCAGCAGCCTTAGGCGCCGGGACAAACTTCCAGATACGCAGTATTTT. This gives the protein CASSLRRRDKLPDTQYF.